The entry that follows covers one T cell receptor beta chain sequence. Looked up from germline, CDR1 is SGHRS and CDR2 is YFSETQ. This CDR3 has 16 residues. Trimming took 0 bases from V and 4 from J, leaving 14 bases between them. This sample is drawn from a study of shared clonotypes between healthy human individuals. Overall study context: Each donor had three CD4 naive, three CD4 memory, two CD8 naive and one CD8 memory plate.

It was across several immunoSEQ plates that each subset's genomic DNA was evenly split. Profiled with immunoSEQ multiplex PCR; TCRdb holds only in-frame clones, not every one. The repertoire holds a few million clones, with over 85% as singletons. The sample comprised naive CD4+ T cells from PBMCs. This sample's subset: CD45RA+ positively selected. The rearrangement uses TRBV5-1 and TRBJ1-3; unclear D gene. The sequence was collected from a man younger than 35 in good health. Some clones in this sample may be carry-over from other donors' samples. The CDR3 nucleotides are TGCGCCAGCAGCTTGGGGTCTCCGGGCCTCGGAAACACCATATATTTT. This translates into CASSLGSPGLGNTIYF.